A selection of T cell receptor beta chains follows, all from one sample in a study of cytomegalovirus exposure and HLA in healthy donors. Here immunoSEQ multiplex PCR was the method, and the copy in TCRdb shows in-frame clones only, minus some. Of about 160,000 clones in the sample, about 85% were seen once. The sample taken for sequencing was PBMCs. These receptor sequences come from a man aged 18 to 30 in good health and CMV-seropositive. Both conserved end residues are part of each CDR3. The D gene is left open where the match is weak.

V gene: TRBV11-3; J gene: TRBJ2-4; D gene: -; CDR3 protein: CASSLLVGSLAKNIQYF
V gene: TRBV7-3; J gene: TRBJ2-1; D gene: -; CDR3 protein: CASSPTGLYIDEQFF
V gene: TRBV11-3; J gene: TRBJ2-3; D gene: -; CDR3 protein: CASSTGVRDTQYF
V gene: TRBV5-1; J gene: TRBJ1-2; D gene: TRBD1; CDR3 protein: CASSLSGTGGITF
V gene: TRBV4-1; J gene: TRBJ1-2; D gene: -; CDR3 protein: CASSQREGYGYTF
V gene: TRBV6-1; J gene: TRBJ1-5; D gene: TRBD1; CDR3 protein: CASSEGGQGRQPQHF
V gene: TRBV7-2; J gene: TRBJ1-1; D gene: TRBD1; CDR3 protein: CASSARQGWAEAFF
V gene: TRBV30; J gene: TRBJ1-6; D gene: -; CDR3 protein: CAWSPTLRNNSPLHF
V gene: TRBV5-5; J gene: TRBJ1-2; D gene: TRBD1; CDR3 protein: CASSLSGQGGTGYTF
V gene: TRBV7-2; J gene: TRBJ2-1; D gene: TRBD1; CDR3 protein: CASSDRGAGTSYNEQFF
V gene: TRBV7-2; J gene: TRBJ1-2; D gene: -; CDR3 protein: CASSLVGMGGRVGYTF
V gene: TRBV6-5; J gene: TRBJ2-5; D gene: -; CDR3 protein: CASSSTSTPGRETQYF
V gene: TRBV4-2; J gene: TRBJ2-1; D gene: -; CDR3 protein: CASSQDREDEQFF
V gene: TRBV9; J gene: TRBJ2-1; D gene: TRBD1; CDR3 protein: CASSGRDREYNEQFF
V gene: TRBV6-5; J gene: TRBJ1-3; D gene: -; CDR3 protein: CASSYKRDSGNTIYF
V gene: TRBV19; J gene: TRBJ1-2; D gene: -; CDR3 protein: CASINGDSTSEYYGYTF
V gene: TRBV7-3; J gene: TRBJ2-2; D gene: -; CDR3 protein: CASSLSTDSWMFF
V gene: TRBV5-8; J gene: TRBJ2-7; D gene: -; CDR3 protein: CASSLVNEQYF
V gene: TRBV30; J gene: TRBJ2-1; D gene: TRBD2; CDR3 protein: CAWKVLAGDFSYNEQFF
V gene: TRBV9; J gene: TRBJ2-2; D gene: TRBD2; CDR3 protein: CASSSGGANTGELFF
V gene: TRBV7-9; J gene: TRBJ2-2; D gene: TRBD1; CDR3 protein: CASSLMGQGARTGELFF
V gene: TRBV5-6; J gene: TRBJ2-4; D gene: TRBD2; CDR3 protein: CASSQWTSGVLAKNSQYF
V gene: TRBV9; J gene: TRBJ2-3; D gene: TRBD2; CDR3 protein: CASSTSTSGATDTQYF
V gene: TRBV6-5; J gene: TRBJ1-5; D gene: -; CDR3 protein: CASSFALSGSQPQHF
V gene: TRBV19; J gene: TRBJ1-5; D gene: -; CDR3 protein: CASSIDPLNSGQPQHF
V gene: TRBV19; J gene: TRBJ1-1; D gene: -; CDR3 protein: CASSIPGQRNTEAFF
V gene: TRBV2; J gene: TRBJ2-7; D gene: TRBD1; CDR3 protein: CASSGGQGRYEQYF
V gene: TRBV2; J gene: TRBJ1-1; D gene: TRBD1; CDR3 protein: CASSGQGRTEAFF
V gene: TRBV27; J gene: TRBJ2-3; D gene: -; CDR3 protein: CASSLFGRSTDTQYF
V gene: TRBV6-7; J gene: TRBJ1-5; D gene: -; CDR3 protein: CASSLLVPAQHF
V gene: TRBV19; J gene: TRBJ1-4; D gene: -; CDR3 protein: CASSWGVNEKLFF
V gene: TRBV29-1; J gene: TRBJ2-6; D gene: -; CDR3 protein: CSVEALGAGSGANVLTF
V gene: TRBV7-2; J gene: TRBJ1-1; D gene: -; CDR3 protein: CASSSTLGGAEAFF
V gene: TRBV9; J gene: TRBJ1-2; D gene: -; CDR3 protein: CASSTTGGAGGYTF
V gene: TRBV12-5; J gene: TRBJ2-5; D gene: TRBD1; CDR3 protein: CASGGTDQETQYF
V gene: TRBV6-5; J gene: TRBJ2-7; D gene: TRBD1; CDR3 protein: CASSYGSDRGYEQYF
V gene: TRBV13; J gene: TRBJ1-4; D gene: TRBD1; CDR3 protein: CASSLDRGNFITVEKLFF
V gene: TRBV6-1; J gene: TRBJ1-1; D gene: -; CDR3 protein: CASSGGMNTEAFF
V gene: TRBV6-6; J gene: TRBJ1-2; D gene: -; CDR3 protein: CASRPGVAEGYTF
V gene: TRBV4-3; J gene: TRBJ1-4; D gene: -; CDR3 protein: CASSQAGAVANEKLFF
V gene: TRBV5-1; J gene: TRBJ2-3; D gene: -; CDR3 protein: CASSFKGDTQYF
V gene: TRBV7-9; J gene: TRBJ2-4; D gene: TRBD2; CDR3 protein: CASSLALAGGRKNSQYF
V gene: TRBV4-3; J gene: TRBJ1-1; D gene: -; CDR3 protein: CASSQDSTGYSEAFF
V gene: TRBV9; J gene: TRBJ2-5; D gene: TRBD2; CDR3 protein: CASSRGLAQETQYF
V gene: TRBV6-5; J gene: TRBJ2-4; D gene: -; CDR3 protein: CASSYGSIDSQYF
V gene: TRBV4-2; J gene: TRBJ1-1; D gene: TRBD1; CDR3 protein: CASSQELTGGAGNTEAFF
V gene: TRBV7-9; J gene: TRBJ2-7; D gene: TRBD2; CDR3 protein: CASSPSGGAYEQYF
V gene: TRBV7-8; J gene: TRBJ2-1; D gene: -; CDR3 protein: CASSQTGTIMGEQFF
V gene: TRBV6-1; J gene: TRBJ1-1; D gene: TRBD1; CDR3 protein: CASSEAEGDRGNAEAFF
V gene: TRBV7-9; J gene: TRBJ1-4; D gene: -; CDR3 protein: CASSPETGYALRSNEKLFF
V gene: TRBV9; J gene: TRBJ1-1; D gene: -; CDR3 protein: CASSDAGHSNTEAFF
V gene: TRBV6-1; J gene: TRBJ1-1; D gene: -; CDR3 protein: CASSEEVDMNTEAFF
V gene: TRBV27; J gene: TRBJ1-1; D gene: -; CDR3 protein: CASGDWTGAFF
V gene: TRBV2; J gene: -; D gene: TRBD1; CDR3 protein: CASSGQGSGEQYF